The clone carrying this TCR beta chain was seen only once. Germline and junction disagree at one end, which may indicate a read error. Germline V CDR1 and CDR2: SSHAT, FNYEAQ (reference sequence). The CDR3 totals 19 residues. The data are from a study of blood T cell repertoires in COVID-19. Some clones are missing from TCRdb's copy, which holds only in-frame ones; the method was immunoSEQ multiplex PCR. The table has over 70,000 clones, 65% to 90% seen once. This clonotype was obtained from a man between 25 and 39 years old with COVID-19, enrolled during active disease. The chain combines TRBV7-7 with TRBJ2-1, with TRBD2 identical over 12 bases. The sample taken for sequencing was peripheral blood. The chain's CDR3 is CASSLAELGLAGTGNEQFF. The CDR3 coding sequence is TGTGCTAGCAGCTTAGCAGAGCTTGGACTAGCGGGAACGGGGAATGAGCAGTTCTTC.